The next 12 T cell receptor beta chains were all read from a single sample in a study of blood T cell repertoires in COVID-19. Here immunoSEQ multiplex PCR was the method, and the copy in TCRdb shows in-frame clones only, minus some. The data hold 150,000 to 200,000 clones, with 75% to 90% observed a single time. Material: peripheral blood. Source of these receptors: an older man with active or convalescent COVID-19.

The CDR3 sequence: CASSSTGGYGYTF. The CDR3 DNA sequence: TGTGCCAGCAGCTCGACAGGGGGCTATGGCTACACCTTC. The V gene is TRBV5-6, the J gene TRBJ1-2; 9 bases align to TRBD1. Germline V gives CDR1 SGHDT, CDR2 YYEEEE. Trimming took 3 bases from V and 4 from J; bases not matched to a gene: 1. The CDR3 runs to 13 residues.

CDR3 in amino acids: CASSGRIGTGPGYTF. The DNA for the CDR3 is TGTGCCAGCAGCGGCAGAATCGGGACAGGGCCTGGCTACACCTTC. J is TRBJ1-2 and V is TRBV7-2; 9 positions match TRBD1. The CDR3 spans 15 residues. The ends lost 5 bases at V and 7 bases at J; junction bases unmatched: 11. Per germline, CDR1 SGHTA and CDR2 FQGNSA.

This clone has just a few counts. The chain combines TRBV2 with TRBJ1-5, with 9 bases matching TRBD1. This CDR3 is 15 amino acids long. Trimming took 5 bases from V and 1 from J; bases not matched to a gene: 3. The germline CDR1 and CDR2 sequences are SNHLY and FYNNEI. In nucleotides, the CDR3 is TGTGCCAGCAGTCCGGACAGGGGCAGCAATCAGCCCCAGCATTTT. The encoded protein is CASSPDRGSNQPQHF.

This clone was found once. This rearrangement joins TRBV20-1 to TRBJ2-5, with D possibly being TRBD1 (5 bases). The CDR3 sequence is 10 residues long. Germline V gene lookup returns CDR1 DFQATT and CDR2 SNEGSKA (reference sequence). V was cut by 6 bases and J by 5 bases, with 7 bases left in between. The CDR3 nucleotides read TGCAGTGCCACAGGCGAGACCCAGTACTTC. Its translation is CSATGETQYF.

This sequence joins TRBV6-6 and TRBJ1-5; 9 bases are shared with TRBD1. Germline-derived CDR1 and CDR2 are MNHNY and SVGAGI (reference sequence). This CDR3 comprises 16 residues. Germline trimming cut 6 bases from V and 6 bases from J; bases unmatched to any gene: 12. CDR3 residues: CASSSGTGLDGQPQHF. CDR3 bases: TGTGCCAGCAGCTCCGGGACAGGGCTCGATGGTCAGCCCCAGCATTTT.

V is TRBV7-2 and J is TRBJ2-7, with D tentatively TRBD1 (6 bases). This CDR3 spans 14 amino acids. Looked up from germline, CDR1 is SGHTA and CDR2 is FQGNSA. V lost 2 bases and J lost 2, with 10 bases in between. Here the CDR3 reads CASSLSQGTYEQYF. The CDR3 coding sequence is TGTGCCAGCAGCTTATCACAGGGAACCTACGAGCAGTACTTC.

The rearrangement uses TRBV5-1 and TRBJ2-3; the match to TRBD1 covers 7 bases. The junction had 5 bases not matched to a gene; V was cut back by 0 bases and J by 4 bases. CDR1 is SGHRS and CDR2 is YFSETQ in the germline V gene. CDR3 size: 15 residues. This chain's CDR3 is CASSLEGGFADTQYF. In nucleotides, the CDR3 is TGCGCCAGCAGCTTGGAAGGGGGCTTTGCAGATACGCAGTATTTT.

This clone has a single count. The chain uses TRBV7-9 and TRBJ2-5; possibly TRBD2 for D (5 bases). Trimming stripped 5 bases from V and 2 bases from J, with 12 bases between. Looked up from germline, CDR1 is SEHNR and CDR2 is FQNEAQ (reference sequence). The CDR3 is 14 amino acids. CDR3 sequence (DNA): TGTGCCAGCAGCCCAGCGGCTAGTCAAGAGACCCAGTACTTC. This sequence encodes CASSPAASQETQYF.

The J gene is TRBJ2-7, the V gene TRBV12-3 or TRBV12-4; D remains unclear. The ends were cut back, 3 bases at V and 4 bases at J, with 7 bases in the middle. The CDR3 sequence is 12 residues long. The CDR3 reads CASSFTEYEQYF. In DNA form, the CDR3 reads TGTGCCAGCAGTTTTACGGAGTACGAGCAGTACTTC.

The chain is built from TRBV6-6 and TRBJ1-1, with 8 positions matching TRBD1. Germline lookup yields CDR1 MNHNY and CDR2 SVGAGI (reference sequence). CDR3 length: 18 amino acids. The ends lost 6 bases at V and 1 base at J; junction bases unmatched: 16. CDR3 amino acids: CASSRNLYRGGKNTEAFF. DNA for the CDR3: TGTGCCAGCAGCCGAAACCTCTACAGGGGGGGAAAGAACACTGAAGCTTTCTTT.

The chain employs TRBV27 and TRBJ2-1, with 9 bases lining up with TRBD2. CDR3 length: 16 amino acids. Trimming removed 2 bases from V and 4 bases from J; junction bases left unmatched: 6. Per the germline V gene, CDR1 is MNHEY and CDR2 is SMNVEV (reference sequence). The CDR3 loop reads CASSLTASGVYNEQFF. The CDR3 DNA reads TGTGCCAGCAGTTTAACGGCTAGCGGGGTATACAATGAGCAGTTCTTC.

V is TRBV27 and J is TRBJ1-4; D gene unclear. The CDR3 sequence is 16 residues long. The V end was cut by 2 bases, the J end by 3 bases, with 13 bases between. Germline-derived CDR1 and CDR2 are MNHEY and SMNVEV (reference sequence). The CDR3 region is CASSLDRPGANEKLFF. As DNA, the CDR3 is TGTGCCAGCAGTTTAGATCGGCCCGGGGCTAATGAAAAACTGTTTTTT.